The clone carrying this TCR beta chain has more than one count but fewer than ten. Its antigen is still unknown. The V segment lost 4 bases and the J segment 4 bases; nucleotides outside the gene matches: 7. The length of the CDR3 is 15 residues. Per the germline V gene, CDR1 is SGHAT and CDR2 is FQNNGV. These data come from a study of post-analysis software for immune sequencing data. Overall study: There were relapsing-remitting, secondary progressive and progressive-relapsing multiple sclerosis among the disease courses included.

Included in the TCR beta cDNA libraries were unique molecular identifiers. Roughly 500,000 cDNA molecules were obtained per 1 to 10 million input T cells. MiXCR was run by TCRdb on the PCR reads, yielding one entry per CDR3 protein. The sample shows approximately 630,000 distinct CDR3 sequences, approximately 59% of them seen only once. General study findings and limits: Controls had lower frequencies than patients of about 5 TRBV segments, which included TRBV5-6, TRBV5-1 and TRBV20-1. Controls had significantly higher normalized Chao1 diversity than multiple sclerosis patients.

This sequence joins TRBV11-2 and TRBJ2-5; TRBD1 aligns across 9 bases. The clonotype comes from a girl aged 2-10 years with multiple sclerosis. The sequencing input was blood. The CDR3 reads CASSSTGGRGETQYF. CDR3 DNA sequence: TGTGCCAGCAGCTCCACAGGGGGCAGAGGAGAGACCCAGTACTTC.